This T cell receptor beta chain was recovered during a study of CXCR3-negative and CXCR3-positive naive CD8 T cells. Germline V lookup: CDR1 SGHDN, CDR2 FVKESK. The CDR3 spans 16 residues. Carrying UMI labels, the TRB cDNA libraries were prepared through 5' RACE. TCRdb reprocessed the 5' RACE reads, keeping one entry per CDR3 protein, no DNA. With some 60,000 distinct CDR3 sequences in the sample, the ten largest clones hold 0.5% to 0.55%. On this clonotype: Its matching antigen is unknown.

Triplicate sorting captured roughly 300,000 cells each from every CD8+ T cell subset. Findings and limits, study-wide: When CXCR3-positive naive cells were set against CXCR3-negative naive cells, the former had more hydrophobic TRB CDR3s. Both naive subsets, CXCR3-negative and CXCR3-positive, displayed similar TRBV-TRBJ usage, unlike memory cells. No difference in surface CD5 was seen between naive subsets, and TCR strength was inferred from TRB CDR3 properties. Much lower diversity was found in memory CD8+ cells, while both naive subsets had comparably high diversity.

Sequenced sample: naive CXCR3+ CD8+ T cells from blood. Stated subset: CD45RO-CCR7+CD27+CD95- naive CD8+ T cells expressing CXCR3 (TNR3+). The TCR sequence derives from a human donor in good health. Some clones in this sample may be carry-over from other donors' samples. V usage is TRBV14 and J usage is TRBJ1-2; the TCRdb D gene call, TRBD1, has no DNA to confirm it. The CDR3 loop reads CASSQVIGETVPGYTF.